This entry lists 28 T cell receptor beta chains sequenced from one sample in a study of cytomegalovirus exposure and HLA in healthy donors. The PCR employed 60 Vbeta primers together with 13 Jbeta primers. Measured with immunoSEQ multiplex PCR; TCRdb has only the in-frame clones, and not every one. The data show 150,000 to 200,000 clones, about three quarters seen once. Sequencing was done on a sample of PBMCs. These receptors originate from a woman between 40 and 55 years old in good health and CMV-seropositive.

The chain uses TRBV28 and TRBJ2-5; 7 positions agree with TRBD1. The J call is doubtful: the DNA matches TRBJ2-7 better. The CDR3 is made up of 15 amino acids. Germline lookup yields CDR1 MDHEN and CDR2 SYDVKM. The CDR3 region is CASTTSGTDSYEQYF. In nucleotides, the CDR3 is TGTGCCAGCACAACCTCCGGGACAGACTCCTACGAGCAGTACTTC.

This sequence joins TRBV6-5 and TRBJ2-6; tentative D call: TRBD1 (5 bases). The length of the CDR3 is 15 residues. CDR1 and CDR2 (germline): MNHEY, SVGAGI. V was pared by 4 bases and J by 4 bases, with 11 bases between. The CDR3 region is CASSSGGAGANVLTF. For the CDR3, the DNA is TGTGCCAGCAGTTCGGGTGGGGCAGGGGCCAACGTCCTGACTTTC.

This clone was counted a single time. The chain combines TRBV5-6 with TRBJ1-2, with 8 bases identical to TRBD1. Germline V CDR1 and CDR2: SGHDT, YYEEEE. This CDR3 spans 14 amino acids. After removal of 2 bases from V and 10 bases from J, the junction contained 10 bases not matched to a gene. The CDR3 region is CASSLRDGTGDYTF. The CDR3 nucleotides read TGTGCCAGCAGCTTAAGGGATGGGACAGGTGACTACACCTTC. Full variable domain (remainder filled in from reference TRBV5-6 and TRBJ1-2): DAGVTQSPTHLIKTRGQQVTLRCSPKSGHDTVSWYQQALGQGPQFIFQYYEEEERQRGNFPDRFSGHQFPNYSSELNVNALLLGDSALYLCASSLRDGTGDYTFGSGTRLTVV.

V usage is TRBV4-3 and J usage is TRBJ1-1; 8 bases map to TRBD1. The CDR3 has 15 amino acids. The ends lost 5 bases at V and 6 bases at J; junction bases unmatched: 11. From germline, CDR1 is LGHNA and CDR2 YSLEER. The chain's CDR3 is CASSSRTGSHAEAFF. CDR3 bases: TGCGCCAGCAGCTCCCGGACAGGGTCCCACGCTGAAGCTTTCTTT.

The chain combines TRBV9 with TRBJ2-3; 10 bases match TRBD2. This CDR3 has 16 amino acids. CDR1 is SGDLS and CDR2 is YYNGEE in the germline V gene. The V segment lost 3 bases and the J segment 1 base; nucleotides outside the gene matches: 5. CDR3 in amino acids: CASSEAGTSGTDTQYF. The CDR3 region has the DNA TGTGCCAGCAGCGAGGCCGGGACTAGCGGCACAGATACGCAGTATTTT.

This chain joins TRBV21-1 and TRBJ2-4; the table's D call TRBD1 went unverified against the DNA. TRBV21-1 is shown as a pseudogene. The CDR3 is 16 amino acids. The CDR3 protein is CASSPGTALAKNIQYF. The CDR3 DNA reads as TGTGCCAGCAGTCCCGGGACAGCACTAGCCAAAAACATTCAGTACTTC.

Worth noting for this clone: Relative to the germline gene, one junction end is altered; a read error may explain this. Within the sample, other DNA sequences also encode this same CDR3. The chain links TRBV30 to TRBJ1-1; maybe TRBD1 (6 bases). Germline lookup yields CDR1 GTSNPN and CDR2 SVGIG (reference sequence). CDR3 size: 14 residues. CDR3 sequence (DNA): TGTGCCTGGAGTGTACGGGACAAGAACACTGAAGCCTTCTTT. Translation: CAWSVRDKNTEAFF. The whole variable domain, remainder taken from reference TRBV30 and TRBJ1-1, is SQTIHQWPATLVQPVGSPLSLECTVEGTSNPNLYWYRQAAGRGLQLLFYSVGIGQISSEVPQNLSASRPQDRQFILSSKKLLLSDSGFYLCAWSVRDKNTEAFFGQGTRLTVV.

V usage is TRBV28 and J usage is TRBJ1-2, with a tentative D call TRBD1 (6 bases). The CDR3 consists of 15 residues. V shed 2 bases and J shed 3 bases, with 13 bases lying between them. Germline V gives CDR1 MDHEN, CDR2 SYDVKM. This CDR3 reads CASSLPTGSDYGYTF. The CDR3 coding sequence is TGTGCCAGCAGTTTACCTACAGGGAGCGACTATGGCTACACCTTC.

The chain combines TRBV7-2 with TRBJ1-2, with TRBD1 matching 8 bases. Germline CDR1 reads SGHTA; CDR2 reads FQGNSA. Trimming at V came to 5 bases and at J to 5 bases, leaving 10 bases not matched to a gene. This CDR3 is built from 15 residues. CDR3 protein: CASSPRTGNAYGYTF. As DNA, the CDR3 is TGTGCCAGCAGCCCGAGGACAGGGAATGCTTATGGCTACACCTTC.

The CDR3 DNA reads as TGCAGTGCTAGAGATCTAGATACGCAGTATTTT. Translation gives CSARDLDTQYF. This chain links TRBV20-1 with TRBJ2-3; unclear D gene. Germline CDR1 reads DFQATT; CDR2 reads SNEGSKA (reference sequence). The CDR3 length is 11 residues. The V gene lost 0 bases and the J gene lost 5 bases, with 3 bases spanning the gap.

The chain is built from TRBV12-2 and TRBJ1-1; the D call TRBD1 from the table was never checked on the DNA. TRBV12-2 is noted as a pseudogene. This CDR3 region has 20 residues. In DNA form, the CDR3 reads TGTGCAAGTCGCTCCTCTTGGGGCCCCACAGGGGGTGAAGTGAACACTGAAGCTTTCTTT. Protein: CASRSSWGPTGGEVNTEAFF.

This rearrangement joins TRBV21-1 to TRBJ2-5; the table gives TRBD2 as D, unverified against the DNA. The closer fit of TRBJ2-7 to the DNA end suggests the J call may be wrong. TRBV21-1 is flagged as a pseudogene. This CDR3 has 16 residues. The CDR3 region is CASRSRRGLSHYEQYF. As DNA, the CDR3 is TGTGCCAGCAGATCTCGGCGGGGGTTGAGTCACTACGAGCAGTACTTC.

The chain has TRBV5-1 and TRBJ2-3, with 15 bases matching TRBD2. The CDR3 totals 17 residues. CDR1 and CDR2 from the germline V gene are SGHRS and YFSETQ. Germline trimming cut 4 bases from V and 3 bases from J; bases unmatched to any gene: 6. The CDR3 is CASSTGTSGGTTDTQYF. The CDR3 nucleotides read TGCGCCAGCAGCACCGGGACTAGCGGGGGGACAACAGATACGCAGTATTTT.

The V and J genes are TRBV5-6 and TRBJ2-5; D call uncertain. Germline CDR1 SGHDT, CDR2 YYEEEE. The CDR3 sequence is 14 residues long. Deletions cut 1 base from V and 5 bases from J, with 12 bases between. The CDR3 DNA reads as TGTGCCAGCAGCTTGAAGAATCCCCGGGAGACCCAGTACTTC. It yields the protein CASSLKNPRETQYF.

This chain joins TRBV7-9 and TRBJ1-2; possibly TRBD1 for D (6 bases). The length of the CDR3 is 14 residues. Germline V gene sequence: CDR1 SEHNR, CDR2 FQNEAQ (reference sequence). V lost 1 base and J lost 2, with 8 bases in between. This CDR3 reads CASSLVQGNYGYTF. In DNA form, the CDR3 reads TGTGCCAGCAGCTTAGTCCAGGGGAACTATGGCTACACCTTC.

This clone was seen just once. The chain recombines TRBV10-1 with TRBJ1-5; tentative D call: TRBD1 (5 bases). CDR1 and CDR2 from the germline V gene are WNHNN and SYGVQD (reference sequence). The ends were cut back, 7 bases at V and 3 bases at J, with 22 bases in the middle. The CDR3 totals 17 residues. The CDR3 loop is CASTPFRVFPLNQPQHF. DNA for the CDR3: TGCGCCAGCACCCCTTTCAGGGTTTTTCCCCTCAATCAGCCCCAGCATTTT.

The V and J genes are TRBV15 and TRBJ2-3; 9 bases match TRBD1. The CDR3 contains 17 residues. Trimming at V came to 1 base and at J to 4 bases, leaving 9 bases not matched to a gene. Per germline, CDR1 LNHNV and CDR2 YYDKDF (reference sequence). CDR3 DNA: TGTGCCACCAGCAGAGGAATCGGGACAGGGAGGGCAGATACGCAGTATTTT. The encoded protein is CATSRGIGTGRADTQYF.

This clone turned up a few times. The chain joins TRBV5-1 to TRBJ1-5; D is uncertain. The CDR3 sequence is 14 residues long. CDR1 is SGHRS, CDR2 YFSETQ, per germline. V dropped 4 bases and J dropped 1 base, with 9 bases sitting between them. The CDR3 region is CASSGGSSNQPQHF. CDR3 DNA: TGCGCCAGCAGCGGAGGAAGCAGCAATCAGCCCCAGCATTTT. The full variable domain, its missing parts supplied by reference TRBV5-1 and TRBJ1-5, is KAGVTQTPRYLIKTRGQQVTLSCSPISGHRSVSWYQQTPGQGLQFLFEYFSETQRNKGNFPGRFSGRQFSNSRSEMNVSTLELGDSALYLCASSGGSSNQPQHFGDGTRLSIL.

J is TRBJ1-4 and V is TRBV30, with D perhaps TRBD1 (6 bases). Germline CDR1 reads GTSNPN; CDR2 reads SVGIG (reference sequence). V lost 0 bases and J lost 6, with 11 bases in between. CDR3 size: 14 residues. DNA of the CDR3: TGTGCCTGGAGTGTGGGGGGGCGGGATGAAAAACTGTTTTTT. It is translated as CAWSVGGRDEKLFF.

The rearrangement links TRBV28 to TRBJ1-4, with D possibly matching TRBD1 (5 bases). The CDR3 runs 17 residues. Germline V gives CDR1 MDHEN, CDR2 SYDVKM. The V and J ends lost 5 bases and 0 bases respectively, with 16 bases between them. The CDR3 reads CASSPLEAGATNEKLFF. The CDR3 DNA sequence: TGTGCCAGCAGTCCCTTAGAGGCGGGGGCAACTAATGAAAAACTGTTTTTT.

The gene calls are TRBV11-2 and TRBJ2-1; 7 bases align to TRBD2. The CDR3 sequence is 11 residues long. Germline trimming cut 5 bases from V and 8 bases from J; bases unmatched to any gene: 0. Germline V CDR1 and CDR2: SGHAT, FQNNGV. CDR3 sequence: CASSGRDEQFF. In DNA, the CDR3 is TGTGCCAGCAGCGGGAGGGATGAGCAGTTCTTC.

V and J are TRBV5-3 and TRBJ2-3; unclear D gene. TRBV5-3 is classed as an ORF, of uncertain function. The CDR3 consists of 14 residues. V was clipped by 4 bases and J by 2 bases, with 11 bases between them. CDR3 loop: CARSGRHHTDTQYF. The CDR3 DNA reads TGTGCCAGAAGCGGGCGACACCACACAGATACGCAGTATTTT.

The CDR3 sequence is CAWSGGATDTQYF. CDR3 in DNA: TGTGCCTGGAGTGGGGGAGCGACAGATACGCAGTATTTT. The chain joins TRBV30 to TRBJ2-3; TRBD2 might be the D (5 bases). CDR3 size: 13 residues. Trimming removed 1 base at V and 3 bases at J, with 8 bases between. From germline, CDR1 is GTSNPN and CDR2 SVGIG (reference sequence).

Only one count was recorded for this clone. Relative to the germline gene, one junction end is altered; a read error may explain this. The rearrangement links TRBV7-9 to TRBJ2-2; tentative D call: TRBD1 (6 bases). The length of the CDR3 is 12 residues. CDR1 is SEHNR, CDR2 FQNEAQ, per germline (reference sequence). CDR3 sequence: CSSSAQGRELFF. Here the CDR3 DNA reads TGTTCCAGCAGCGCACAGGGCCGGGAGCTGTTTTTT.

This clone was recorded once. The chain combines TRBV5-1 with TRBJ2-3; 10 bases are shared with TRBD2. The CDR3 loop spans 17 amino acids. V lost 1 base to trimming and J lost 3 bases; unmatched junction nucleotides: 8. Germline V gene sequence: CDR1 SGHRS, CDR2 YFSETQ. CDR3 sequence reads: CASSLRGAGGRTDTQYF. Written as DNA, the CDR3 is TGCGCCAGCAGCTTGAGGGGAGCGGGGGGGCGTACAGATACGCAGTATTTT.

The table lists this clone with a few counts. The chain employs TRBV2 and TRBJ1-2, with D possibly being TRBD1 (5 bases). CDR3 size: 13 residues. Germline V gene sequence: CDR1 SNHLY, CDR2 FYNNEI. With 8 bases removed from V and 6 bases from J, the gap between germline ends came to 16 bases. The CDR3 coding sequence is TGTGCCAGCGGCCGGGGGGGAGGGCATGGCTACACCTTC. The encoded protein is CASGRGGGHGYTF. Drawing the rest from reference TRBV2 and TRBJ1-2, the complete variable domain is EPEVTQTPSHQVTQMGQEVILRCVPISNHLYFYWYRQILGQKVEFLVSFYNNEISEKSEIFDDQFSVERPDGSNFTLKIRSTKLEDSAMYFCASGRGGGHGYTFGSGTRLTVV.

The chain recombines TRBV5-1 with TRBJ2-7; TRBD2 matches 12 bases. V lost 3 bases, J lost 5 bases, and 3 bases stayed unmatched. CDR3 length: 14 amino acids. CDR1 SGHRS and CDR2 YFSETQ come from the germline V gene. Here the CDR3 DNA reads TGCGCCAGCAGCTGGACTAGCGGGGCGGACGAGCAGTACTTC. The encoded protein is CASSWTSGADEQYF. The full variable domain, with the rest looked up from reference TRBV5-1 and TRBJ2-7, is KAGVTQTPRYLIKTRGQQVTLSCSPISGHRSVSWYQQTPGQGLQFLFEYFSETQRNKGNFPGRFSGRQFSNSRSEMNVSTLELGDSALYLCASSWTSGADEQYFGPGTRLTVT.

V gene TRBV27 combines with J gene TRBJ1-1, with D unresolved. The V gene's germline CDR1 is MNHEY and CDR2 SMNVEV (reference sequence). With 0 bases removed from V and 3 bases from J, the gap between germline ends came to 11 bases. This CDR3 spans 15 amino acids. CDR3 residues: CASSLSTTADTEAFF. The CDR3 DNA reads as TGTGCCAGCAGTTTATCGACCACCGCGGACACTGAAGCTTTCTTT.